These 6 T cell receptor beta chains were sequenced from one sample in a study of blood T cell repertoires in COVID-19. Some clones are missing from TCRdb's copy, which holds only in-frame ones; the method was immunoSEQ multiplex PCR. Of about 180,000 clones listed, 70% to 90% are singletons. Sequencing used peripheral blood. The origin of the receptors is a man aged 45 to 65 with active or convalescent COVID-19.

This clone was detected a few times. The chain recombines TRBV4-2 with TRBJ1-3, with D perhaps TRBD1 (5 bases). The germline gives CDR1 LGHNA, CDR2 YNFKEQ. Trimming left V 0 bases short and J 0 bases short, with 9 bases between. CDR3 size: 16 residues. The CDR3 DNA reads TGTGCCAGCAGCCAAGATTCAGGGATCTCTGGAAACACCATATATTTT. Protein: CASSQDSGISGNTIYF.

The chain couples TRBV6-1 to TRBJ2-1; possibly TRBD2 for D (5 bases). Per germline, CDR1 MNHNS and CDR2 SASEGT. This CDR3 comprises 14 residues. V was cut by 1 base and J by 3 bases, with 7 bases left in between. CDR3 amino acids: CASSEGRDYNEQFF. The CDR3 DNA follows: TGTGCCAGCAGTGAAGGACGGGACTACAATGAGCAGTTCTTC.

The chain recombines TRBV29-1 with TRBJ1-1; maybe TRBD1 (6 bases). The length of the CDR3 is 15 residues. Germline CDR1 and CDR2: SQVTM and ANQGSEA. The V end lost 1 base, the J end lost 1 base, and 13 bases lay between the germline ends. The DNA for the CDR3 is TGCAGCGTTGAAGGGTGGGGGGGCCCGAACACTGAAGCTTTCTTT. Amino acids: CSVEGWGGPNTEAFF.

The V call is TRBV7-9, the J call TRBJ2-7, with D unresolved. Per germline, CDR1 SEHNR and CDR2 FQNEAQ (reference sequence). V was clipped by 3 bases and J by 3 bases, with 12 bases between them. This CDR3 is built from 14 residues. CDR3 in DNA: TGTGCCAGCAGCTTTGGCTCCGTTCGCTACGAGCAGTACTTC. This sequence encodes CASSFGSVRYEQYF.

The chain combines TRBV3-1 (or the pseudogene TRBV3-2) with TRBJ2-3, with TRBD2 matching over 8 bases. V lost 4 bases to trimming and J lost 8 bases; unmatched junction nucleotides: 14. The CDR3 covers 16 residues. In germline, CDR1 is LGHDT, CDR2 YNNKEL (reference sequence). CDR3 nucleotide sequence: TGTGCCAGCAGCCCCCTTGGGACTAGGGCTGGGGGTACGCAGTATTTT. It is translated as CASSPLGTRAGGTQYF.

V usage is TRBV6-1 and J usage is TRBJ1-1; D is perhaps TRBD1 (5 bases). The V and J ends lost 3 bases and 2 bases respectively, with 10 bases between them. Germline CDR1 and CDR2: MNHNS and SASEGT. The CDR3 is 14 residues long. The CDR3 loop reads CASSELQGNTEAFF. The CDR3 coding sequence is TGTGCCAGCAGTGAGCTCCAGGGAAACACTGAAGCTTTCTTT.